Following are 29 T cell receptor beta chains from one sample sequenced in a study of blood T cell repertoires in COVID-19. Sequencing used immunoSEQ multiplex PCR; TCRdb keeps in-frame clones, though not all of them. In the table there are around 56,000 clones, around 87% of which are singletons. Material: peripheral blood. The source of these receptors is a man in his 60s with active or convalescent COVID-19.

The rearrangement links TRBV7-9 to TRBJ1-2; 7 nucleotides line up with TRBD1. Per the germline V gene, CDR1 is SEHNR and CDR2 is FQNEAQ (reference sequence). J gave up 5 bases and V 5 bases, and 11 bases lay outside the gene matches. CDR3 length: 15 residues. CDR3 nucleotides: TGTGCCAGCAGCCACCCAACAGGGGAGGAGTATGGCTACACCTTC. Protein: CASSHPTGEEYGYTF.

The chain uses TRBV29-1 and TRBJ1-6; D not certain. V gave up 4 bases and J gave up 9 bases, with 13 bases separating them. The germline V gene has CDR1 SQVTM and CDR2 ANQGSEA. The CDR3 is 13 residues long. CDR3 nucleotides: TGCAGCGTTGCGAATGGGAGAGGTTCACCCCTCCACTTT. Its translation is CSVANGRGSPLHF.

The V gene is TRBV19, the J gene TRBJ1-2; D is undetermined. Trimming shortened V by 9 bases and J by 8 bases, and 13 bases separated the two germline ends. Germline V gene lookup returns CDR1 LNHDA and CDR2 SQIVND (reference sequence). This CDR3 is built from 11 residues. CDR3 DNA sequence: TGTGCCAGCCAGCGGGGAGGAGGCTACACCTTC. Translation: CASQRGGGYTF.

This chain joins TRBV18 and TRBJ1-1; D ambiguous. Trimming removed 3 bases from V and 1 base from J, with 6 bases in between. The CDR3 length is 13 residues. Germline loops: CDR1 KGHSH, CDR2 LQKENI. CDR3 protein: CASSPTSNTEAFF. The CDR3 DNA reads TGTGCCAGCTCACCGACATCGAACACTGAAGCTTTCTTT.

The chain links TRBV6-6 to TRBJ1-2; D is perhaps TRBD1 (6 bases). V gave up 2 bases and J gave up 4 bases, with 8 bases separating them. Germline-derived CDR1 and CDR2 are MNHNY and SVGAGI (reference sequence). CDR3 length: 13 amino acids. CDR3 sequence reads: CASSYDRFYGYTF. In DNA, the CDR3 is TGTGCCAGCAGTTACGACAGGTTCTATGGCTACACCTTC.

CDR3 sequence reads: CASSSGTTLHRSYEQYF. CDR3 DNA: TGTGCCAGCAGTTCCGGGACTACCTTACACCGCTCCTACGAGCAGTACTTC. The chain links TRBV5-4 to TRBJ2-7; 7 nucleotides line up with TRBD2. V was clipped by 5 bases and J by 0 bases; unmatched bases: 14. CDR1 and CDR2 (germline): SGHNT, YYREEE (reference sequence). The CDR3 extends over 17 amino acids.

This rearrangement joins TRBV19 to TRBJ1-2, with 7 bases aligning to TRBD1. The trim removed 6 bases at V and 3 bases at J, leaving 7 bases unmatched. Germline CDR1 reads LNHDA; CDR2 reads SQIVND (reference sequence). The CDR3 runs 14 residues. The CDR3 loop is CASRRDSAYYGYTF. The CDR3 DNA sequence: TGTGCCAGTAGGCGGGACAGCGCCTACTATGGCTACACCTTC.

The rearrangement joins TRBV5-1 to TRBJ1-5, with D possibly TRBD1 on 6 matching bases. CDR1 and CDR2 (germline): SGHRS, YFSETQ. CDR3 length: 15 residues. V lost 0 bases, J lost 2 bases, and 9 bases lay in between. The CDR3 nucleotides are TGCGCCAGCAGCTTGGATGGGACACGCAATCAGCCCCAGCATTTT. Amino acid sequence: CASSLDGTRNQPQHF.

This chain uses TRBV19 with TRBJ1-3; 7 bases fit TRBD1. Germline V lookup: CDR1 LNHDA, CDR2 SQIVND (reference sequence). The CDR3 is 16 amino acids. Losses at the gene ends were 1 base for V and 4 bases for J; bases not matched to a gene: 7. In nucleotides, the CDR3 is TGTGCCAGTAGTATAGCTTTCGACAGGGTCGGAAACACCATATATTTT. Protein product: CASSIAFDRVGNTIYF.

The CDR3 DNA reads TGTGCCACCCAAGGACTAGCGGACTCCACAGATACGCAGTATTTT. As protein: CATQGLADSTDTQYF. This chain connects TRBV15 to TRBJ2-3; 10 bases match TRBD2. Germline CDR1 and CDR2: LNHNV and YYDKDF (reference sequence). This CDR3 is built from 15 residues. The junction had 7 bases not matched to a gene; V was cut back by 8 bases and J by 2 bases. Looking up the rest from reference TRBV15 and TRBJ2-3 gives the full variable domain: DAMVIQNPRYQVTQFGKPVTLSCSQTLNHNVMYWYQQKSSQAPKLLFHYYDKDFNNEADTPDNFQSRRPNTSFCFLDIRSPGLGDTAMYLCATQGLADSTDTQYFGPGTRLTVL.

V gene TRBV2 combines with J gene TRBJ2-7; D may be TRBD1 (6 bases). There are 15 residues in the CDR3. Between the trimmed V and J ends, which lost 6 bases and 0 bases, there was a span of 15 bases. The germline gives CDR1 SNHLY, CDR2 FYNNEI. The CDR3 DNA sequence: TGTGCCAGCAGCAAGACAGGAGAACCCTCCTACGAGCAGTACTTC. This gives the protein CASSKTGEPSYEQYF.

The J gene is TRBJ1-5, the V gene TRBV19; D ambiguous. Germline lookup yields CDR1 LNHDA and CDR2 SQIVND (reference sequence). The CDR3 covers 16 residues. The V gene lost 6 bases and the J gene lost 3 bases, with 18 bases spanning the gap. The CDR3 spells CASSINGIDPNQPQHF. The CDR3 bases are TGTGCCAGTAGCATCAACGGGATCGACCCCAATCAGCCCCAGCATTTT.

V usage is TRBV2 and J usage is TRBJ2-3, with D possibly TRBD1 on 6 matching bases. In germline, CDR1 is SNHLY, CDR2 FYNNEI. V was pared by 6 bases and J by 0 bases, with 10 bases between. This CDR3 comprises 14 residues. CDR3 loop: CASRRGSSTDTQYF. The CDR3 DNA reads TGTGCCAGCAGGAGGGGGTCTAGCACAGATACGCAGTATTTT.

The chain employs TRBV2 and TRBJ2-7; D might be TRBD1 (6 bases). The CDR3 is made up of 12 amino acids. Germline-derived CDR1 and CDR2 are SNHLY and FYNNEI. Trimming took off 6 bases at V and 6 bases at J, with 12 bases between the two ends. The DNA of the CDR3 is TGTGCCAGCAGAATAGCAGGGGTCGAGCAGTACTTC. As protein: CASRIAGVEQYF.

This sequence joins TRBV5-1 and TRBJ2-2; 10 nucleotides line up with TRBD1. The germline gives CDR1 SGHRS, CDR2 YFSETQ. The CDR3 length is 15 residues. After removal of 4 bases from V and 6 bases from J, the junction contained 6 bases not matched to a gene. As DNA, the CDR3 is TGCGCCAGCAGCCCCGGGACAGGGGAATCCGGGGAGCTGTTTTTT. Translating it yields CASSPGTGESGELFF.

The J gene is TRBJ1-4, the V gene TRBV6-5; 9 bases map to TRBD1. Germline V gene sequence: CDR1 MNHEY, CDR2 SVGAGI. The CDR3 contains 15 residues. The trim removed 6 bases at V and 2 bases at J, leaving 4 bases unmatched. The CDR3: CASSDTGGTNEKLFF. Written as DNA, the CDR3 is TGTGCCAGCAGCGATACAGGGGGCACTAATGAAAAACTGTTTTTT.

This clone is a singleton in its sample. V is TRBV6-6 and J is TRBJ2-7, with TRBD1 identical over 10 bases. With 6 bases clipped from V and 2 bases from J, the junction kept 7 bases outside the gene matches. CDR1 and CDR2 (germline): MNHNY, SVGAGI (reference sequence). This CDR3 contains 15 residues. CDR3 in amino acids: CASSDRGRGTYEQYF. The CDR3 DNA reads TGTGCCAGCAGCGACAGGGGGCGAGGAACCTACGAGCAGTACTTC.

The chain joins TRBV30 to TRBJ2-1; D perhaps matches TRBD2 (5 bases). Trimming took off 0 bases at V and 8 bases at J, with 17 bases between the two ends. Germline V lookup: CDR1 GTSNPN, CDR2 SVGIG (reference sequence). This CDR3 comprises 15 residues. The CDR3 DNA is TGTGCCTGGAGTGTTGGTGGGATGGGGAGTTATGAGCAGTTCTTC. Translation: CAWSVGGMGSYEQFF. Complete variable domain (other parts from reference TRBV30 and TRBJ2-1): SQTIHQWPATLVQPVGSPLSLECTVEGTSNPNLYWYRQAAGRGLQLLFYSVGIGQISSEVPQNLSASRPQDRQFILSSKKLLLSDSGFYLCAWSVGGMGSYEQFFGPGTRLTVL.

This clone has only one observation. The chain has TRBV2 and TRBJ1-5, with 7 bases aligning to TRBD1. CDR3 length: 14 residues. Germline CDR1 is SNHLY and CDR2 is FYNNEI. Unmatched junction bases numbered 7, after V lost 6 bases and J lost 5 bases. The CDR3: CASSGTAQDQPQHF. Written as DNA, the CDR3 is TGTGCCAGCAGCGGGACAGCCCAGGATCAGCCCCAGCATTTT.

The chain combines TRBV4-3 with TRBJ2-1, with TRBD1 as a possible D gene (6 bases). Between the trimmed V and J ends, which lost 1 base and 1 base, there was a span of 14 bases. The germline CDR1 and CDR2 sequences are LGHNA and YSLEER. CDR3 size: 17 residues. The CDR3 here is CASSQVGAAKSYNEQFF. CDR3 bases: TGCGCCAGCAGCCAAGTGGGGGCGGCAAAATCCTACAATGAGCAGTTCTTC.

The chain employs TRBV11-3 and TRBJ2-1, with 9 bases that match TRBD2. Germline CDR1 reads SGHNT; CDR2 reads YENEEA. Trimming removed 0 bases from V and 4 bases from J; junction bases left unmatched: 4. The CDR3 runs to 16 residues. CDR3 region: CASSLEYSGGYNEQFF. CDR3 DNA: TGTGCCAGCAGCTTAGAATACAGCGGGGGGTACAATGAGCAGTTCTTC. The complete variable domain, with remaining parts taken from reference TRBV11-3 and TRBJ2-1, reads EAGVVQSPRYKIIEKKQPVAFWCNPISGHNTLYWYLQNLGQGPELLIRYENEEAVDDSQLPKDRFSAERLKGVDSTLKIQPAELGDSAVYLCASSLEYSGGYNEQFFGPGTRLTVL.

The chain joins TRBV12-5 to TRBJ2-2; 9 positions agree with TRBD2. In germline, CDR1 is LGHNT, CDR2 FRNRAP. The trim removed 0 bases at V and 3 bases at J, leaving 2 bases unmatched. This CDR3 comprises 16 residues. The CDR3 DNA follows: TGTGCTAGTGGTTTGGTAATAGCGGGGGACACCGGGGAGCTGTTTTTT. This codes for CASGLVIAGDTGELFF.

CDR3 protein: CASSLARTGLAKNIQYF. CDR3 bases: TGCGCCAGCAGCTTGGCGAGGACAGGACTAGCCAAAAACATTCAGTACTTC. The chain uses TRBV5-1 and TRBJ2-4, with 7 nucleotides matching TRBD1. Looked up from germline, CDR1 is SGHRS and CDR2 is YFSETQ. J gave up 0 bases and V 0 bases, and 6 bases lay outside the gene matches. The CDR3 covers 17 residues.

The chain recombines TRBV6-4 with TRBJ2-1; TRBD2 agrees at 7 bases. CDR3 length equals 15 residues. The V gene's germline CDR1 is MRHNA and CDR2 SNTAGT. Trimming at V came to 6 bases and at J to 2 bases, leaving 7 bases not matched to a gene. The DNA of the CDR3 is TGTGCCAGCAGCGTGGGGGGGGAACCCTACAATGAGCAGTTCTTC. Protein sequence: CASSVGGEPYNEQFF.

This chain links TRBV2 with TRBJ1-1; tentatively, D is TRBD1 (5 bases). In germline, CDR1 is SNHLY, CDR2 FYNNEI. The CDR3 runs to 14 residues. V was pared by 6 bases and J by 1 base, with 12 bases between. DNA of the CDR3: TGTGCCAGCAGACCGACAGCCTGGAACACTGAAGCTTTCTTT. Residues: CASRPTAWNTEAFF.

V usage is TRBV6-2 or TRBV6-3 and J usage is TRBJ2-7, with D unclear. This CDR3 contains 11 residues. Trimming cost V 5 bases and J 5 bases, with 7 bases left between them. CDR1 is MNHEY and CDR2 is SVGEGT in the germline V gene. In DNA, the CDR3 is TGTGCCAGCAGTCGGGTCGACGAGCAGTACTTC. It encodes CASSRVDEQYF.

V and J are TRBV7-9 and TRBJ1-5; 9 bases map to TRBD1. Germline trimming cut 5 bases from V and 2 bases from J; bases unmatched to any gene: 7. Germline V gives CDR1 SEHNR, CDR2 FQNEAQ (reference sequence). This CDR3 has 16 residues. The CDR3 here is CASSLQGQGRNQPQHF. DNA for the CDR3: TGTGCCAGCAGCCTACAGGGACAGGGACGCAATCAGCCCCAGCATTTT.

The V and J genes are TRBV3-1 (or the pseudogene TRBV3-2) and TRBJ2-1; D might be TRBD2 (9 bases). This CDR3 region has 17 residues. Trimming took 5 bases from V and 7 from J, leaving 24 bases between them. Germline loops: CDR1 LGHDT, CDR2 YNNKEL (reference sequence). The CDR3, as DNA: TGTGCCAGCAGCTCCAGGGGGCGGGGGGGGCAGAGGAATGAGCAGTTCTTC. It yields the protein CASSSRGRGGQRNEQFF.

V usage is TRBV5-1 and J usage is TRBJ1-3, with a weak D call TRBD1 (5 bases). V was pared by 2 bases and J by 0 bases, with 9 bases between. The CDR3 covers 15 residues. The germline V gene has CDR1 SGHRS and CDR2 YFSETQ. DNA for the CDR3: TGCGCCAGCAGCTTTCAGGGAAACTCTGGAAACACCATATATTTT. This gives the protein CASSFQGNSGNTIYF. Full variable domain (missing parts from reference TRBV5-1 and TRBJ1-3): KAGVTQTPRYLIKTRGQQVTLSCSPISGHRSVSWYQQTPGQGLQFLFEYFSETQRNKGNFPGRFSGRQFSNSRSEMNVSTLELGDSALYLCASSFQGNSGNTIYFGEGSWLTVV.